Shown below are 28 T cell receptor beta chains from a single sample sequenced in a study of blood T cell repertoires in COVID-19. Using immunoSEQ multiplex PCR, the repertoire was profiled, and TCRdb retains in-frame clones only, with some absent. This sample has some 30,000 clones; 92% occur once, and the top ten carry around 2.5%. The specimen was peripheral blood. Receptors were obtained from a man aged 45-65 years with active COVID-19.

The V and J genes are TRBV6-5 and TRBJ2-6; possible D gene TRBD1, 6 bases. Between the trimmed V and J ends, which lost 4 bases and 1 base, there was a span of 8 bases. Germline V gives CDR1 MNHEY, CDR2 SVGAGI. This CDR3 region has 15 residues. The CDR3 sequence: CASSLRGSGANVLTF. Here the CDR3 DNA reads TGTGCCAGCAGTTTGAGGGGGTCTGGGGCCAACGTCCTGACTTTC.

This chain joins TRBV5-4 and TRBJ1-1; D might be TRBD1 (6 bases). CDR1 SGHNT and CDR2 YYREEE come from the germline V gene (reference sequence). This CDR3 has 14 residues. Trimming took 0 bases from V and 2 from J, leaving 8 bases between them. The CDR3 bases are TGTGCCAGCAGCTTGGACAGGGTCAACACTGAAGCTTTCTTT. Its protein product is CASSLDRVNTEAFF.

CDR3 DNA: TGTGCCAGCAGTTACTCGGGACAGCTTGAAAAACTGTTTTTT. Its protein is CASSYSGQLEKLFF. The J gene is TRBJ1-4, the V gene TRBV6-5; TRBD1 matches 7 bases. The CDR3 contains 14 residues. The germline V gene encodes CDR1 MNHEY and CDR2 SVGAGI. The V and J ends lost 0 bases and 7 bases, in that order; junction bases with no gene match: 2.

The genes are TRBV5-1 and TRBJ2-5; TRBD2 is a possible D gene (6 bases). This CDR3 is built from 13 residues. The germline V gene has CDR1 SGHRS and CDR2 YFSETQ. Trimming took 4 bases from V and 2 from J, leaving 9 bases between them. CDR3 nucleotides: TGCGCCAGCAGCGTCGGGGGACAAGAGACCCAGTACTTC. Its translation is CASSVGGQETQYF.

The chain has TRBV5-8 and TRBJ2-7, with 10 bases that match TRBD1. This CDR3 is built from 16 residues. Looked up from germline, CDR1 is SGHTS and CDR2 is YDEGEE. J lost 2 bases, V lost 5 bases, and 10 bases had no gene match. The CDR3 coding sequence is TGTGCCAGCAGTCCTGGGACAGGGGTCAAAACCTACGAGCAGTACTTC. It specifies CASSPGTGVKTYEQYF.

The rearrangement uses TRBV9 and TRBJ2-2, with a weak D call TRBD2 (5 bases). V was clipped by 1 base and J by 0 bases, with 7 bases between them. The germline CDR1 and CDR2 sequences are SGDLS and YYNGEE. This CDR3 is built from 15 residues. The CDR3 is CASSVLRANTGELFF. The CDR3 DNA follows: TGTGCCAGCAGCGTACTGAGGGCGAACACCGGGGAGCTGTTTTTT.

This clone was seen only once. The rearrangement links TRBV7-2 to TRBJ2-7, with unresolved D. The germline V and J ends were trimmed by 3 bases and 0 bases, with 9 bases remaining between them. The CDR3 contains 14 residues. Germline V gene lookup returns CDR1 SGHTA and CDR2 FQGNSA. This chain's CDR3 is CASSFGRSSYEQYF. The CDR3 DNA follows: TGTGCCAGCAGCTTTGGCCGGAGCTCCTACGAGCAGTACTTC.

The chain combines TRBV28 with TRBJ1-2; the D gene is possibly TRBD1 (5 bases). Trimming removed 5 bases from V and 4 bases from J, with 17 bases in between. Germline CDR1 is MDHEN and CDR2 is SYDVKM. The CDR3 totals 15 residues. The chain's CDR3 is CASSVETGTFYGYTF. In nucleotides, the CDR3 is TGTGCCAGCAGTGTCGAGACGGGGACTTTCTATGGCTACACCTTC.

The J gene is TRBJ2-2, the V gene TRBV18; 11 bases align to TRBD1. The length of the CDR3 is 16 residues. V was pared by 2 bases and J by 3 bases, with 2 bases of the junction left unmatched. CDR1 is KGHSH, CDR2 LQKENI, per germline. The chain's CDR3 is CASSPLGQGDTGELFF. CDR3 in DNA: TGTGCCAGCTCACCATTGGGACAGGGGGACACCGGGGAGCTGTTTTTT.

The chain couples TRBV18 to TRBJ1-5, with TRBD1 identical over 7 bases. The CDR3 runs to 17 residues. The V and J ends lost 2 bases and 0 bases, in that order; junction bases with no gene match: 7. The V gene's germline CDR1 is KGHSH and CDR2 LQKENI. As DNA, the CDR3 is TGTGCCAGCTCACCAGTGGGACAGTTCAATAGCAATCAGCCCCAGCATTTT. Its translation is CASSPVGQFNSNQPQHF.

The chain links TRBV28 to TRBJ1-4, with 9 bases that match TRBD1. CDR1 and CDR2 (germline): MDHEN, SYDVKM. This CDR3 has 14 amino acids. The ends lost 8 bases at V and 6 bases at J; junction bases unmatched: 7. CDR3 sequence reads: CASLTGTGYEKLFF. The CDR3 DNA reads TGTGCCAGCCTAACCGGGACAGGGTATGAAAAACTGTTTTTT.

This chain links TRBV5-5 with TRBJ1-1, with 7 bases that match TRBD1. The V and J ends lost 1 base and 4 bases, in that order; junction bases with no gene match: 1. Germline V lookup: CDR1 SGHKS, CDR2 YYEKEE (reference sequence). CDR3 length: 13 amino acids. CDR3 amino acids: CASSLTGVTEAFF. The CDR3 DNA follows: TGTGCCAGCAGCTTGACAGGGGTCACTGAAGCTTTCTTT.

The chain has TRBV3-1 (or the pseudogene TRBV3-2) and TRBJ2-5; D is perhaps TRBD1 (5 bases). V lost 1 base and J lost 5, with 17 bases in between. This CDR3 has 16 residues. Germline V gives CDR1 LGHDT, CDR2 YNNKEL (reference sequence). CDR3 protein: CASSQGNSRARETQYF. DNA for the CDR3: TGTGCCAGCAGCCAAGGAAATAGCAGGGCGAGGGAGACCCAGTACTTC.

The V gene is TRBV6-5, the J gene TRBJ2-2; TRBD2 might be the D (6 bases). Trimming left V 2 bases short and J 5 bases short, with 6 bases between. CDR3 length: 13 amino acids. The germline CDR1 and CDR2 sequences are MNHEY and SVGAGI. The DNA of the CDR3 is TGTGCCAGCAGTTACGGGGGGACCGGGGAGCTGTTTTTT. This gives the protein CASSYGGTGELFF.

This clone has more than one count but fewer than ten. This sequence joins TRBV20-1 and TRBJ2-7; 13 bases fit TRBD2. CDR3 length equals 16 residues. Per germline, CDR1 DFQATT and CDR2 SNEGSKA (reference sequence). V was clipped by 6 bases and J by 11 bases; unmatched bases: 19. The CDR3 sequence: CSASAGGAGLAGPKYF. CDR3 in DNA: TGCAGTGCCAGTGCAGGGGGCGCGGGACTAGCGGGGCCTAAGTACTTC.

The chain carries TRBV5-1 and TRBJ1-1; D is undetermined. Germline CDR1 is SGHRS and CDR2 is YFSETQ. The CDR3 spans 15 residues. The V end lost 0 bases, the J end lost 2 bases, and 11 bases lay between the germline ends. The chain's CDR3 is CASSLGTGLNTEAFF. CDR3 in DNA: TGCGCCAGCAGCTTGGGGACCGGACTTAACACTGAAGCTTTCTTT.

The rearrangement links TRBV7-3 to TRBJ2-3; D gene unclear. Per germline, CDR1 SGHTA and CDR2 FQGTGA. V lost 4 bases, J lost 2 bases, and 10 bases lay in between. The CDR3 is made up of 14 amino acids. CDR3 coding DNA: TGTGCCAGCAGCTCGGTGGGCCTCACAGATACGCAGTATTTT. It translates to CASSSVGLTDTQYF.

V gene TRBV18 combines with J gene TRBJ2-5; 10 nucleotides agree with TRBD2. The ends lost 2 bases at V and 3 bases at J; junction bases unmatched: 6. The germline gives CDR1 KGHSH, CDR2 LQKENI. The CDR3 has 16 residues. CDR3 bases: TGTGCCAGCTCACCAACGGTAGCGGGGGGAAAAGAGACCCAGTACTTC. It translates to CASSPTVAGGKETQYF.

V is TRBV5-1 and J is TRBJ2-7; 10 bases align to TRBD1. Germline assignment: CDR1 SGHRS and CDR2 YFSETQ. This CDR3 is 14 amino acids long. V was clipped by 5 bases and J by 3 bases; unmatched bases: 5. Here the CDR3 reads CASRPGTGVYEQYF. CDR3 DNA: TGCGCCAGCAGGCCTGGGACAGGGGTCTACGAGCAGTACTTC.

DNA for the CDR3: TGTGCCAGCAGCCAACAGGGCTTCCCCCAAGAGACCCAGTACTTC. It yields the protein CASSQQGFPQETQYF. The genes are TRBV3-1 (or the pseudogene TRBV3-2) and TRBJ2-5; D is possibly TRBD1 (5 bases). Germline CDR1 and CDR2: LGHDT and YNNKEL (reference sequence). This CDR3 contains 15 residues. The V end was cut by 2 bases, the J end by 1 base, with 11 bases between.

The chain employs TRBV3-1 (or the pseudogene TRBV3-2) and TRBJ2-5; 8 positions agree with TRBD1. J was trimmed by 5 bases and V by 2 bases; bases with no gene match: 7. Looked up from germline, CDR1 is LGHDT and CDR2 is YNNKEL (reference sequence). The CDR3 is 15 amino acids. CDR3 DNA sequence: TGTGCCAGCAGCCAACCAACAGGGGGGAGCGAGACCCAGTACTTC. Protein sequence: CASSQPTGGSETQYF.

The chain combines TRBV2 with TRBJ2-3; possibly TRBD2 for D (7 bases). Germline loops: CDR1 SNHLY, CDR2 FYNNEI. There are 13 residues in the CDR3. Trimming stripped 10 bases from V and 2 bases from J, with 13 bases between. The chain's CDR3 is CATQRDNTDTQYF. CDR3 nucleotide sequence: TGTGCCACCCAGCGGGACAACACAGATACGCAGTATTTT.

The chain is built from TRBV7-9 and TRBJ2-1, with TRBD2 matching 7 bases. Losses at the gene ends were 4 bases for V and 5 bases for J; bases not matched to a gene: 11. The CDR3 loop spans 16 amino acids. CDR1 SEHNR and CDR2 FQNEAQ come from the germline V gene (reference sequence). CDR3 in DNA: TGTGCCAGCAGCTCAAACAACCGGGACTACAACAATGAGCAGTTCTTC. Translated, it gives CASSSNNRDYNNEQFF.

This clone appeared once. V and J are TRBV6-4 and TRBJ2-3; D is possibly TRBD2 (5 bases). With 0 bases removed from V and 3 bases from J, the gap between germline ends came to 7 bases. The CDR3 sequence is 14 residues long. Germline loops: CDR1 MRHNA, CDR2 SNTAGT. Here the CDR3 reads CASSDSPGTDTQYF. The CDR3 nucleotides read TGTGCCAGCAGTGACTCACCGGGGACAGATACGCAGTATTTT.

The CDR3 DNA follows: TGTGCCAGCAAGGACCAGCGGGCTTCTAGCGGGGGACTGTACTTC. Its translation is CASKDQRASSGGLYF. This chain connects TRBV28 to TRBJ2-7; TRBD2 agrees at 10 bases. Per germline, CDR1 MDHEN and CDR2 SYDVKM. Trimming at V came to 7 bases and at J to 12 bases, leaving 18 bases not matched to a gene. This CDR3 region has 15 residues.

The V gene is TRBV29-1, the J gene TRBJ1-1; D is unresolved. This CDR3 region has 12 residues. V was shortened by 5 bases and J by 5 bases, with 12 bases between the two germline ends. The germline gives CDR1 SQVTM, CDR2 ANQGSEA. The CDR3, as DNA: TGCAGCGTTCAGGATTTATATACTGAAGCTTTCTTT. Residues: CSVQDLYTEAFF.

The J gene is TRBJ1-6, the V gene TRBV5-1, with a tentative D call TRBD1 (5 bases). Trimming left V 0 bases short and J 6 bases short, with 19 bases between. This CDR3 has 18 amino acids. Germline-derived CDR1 and CDR2 are SGHRS and YFSETQ. The CDR3 reads CASSLGVVGGRFNSPLHF. CDR3 bases: TGCGCCAGCAGCTTGGGCGTTGTGGGGGGGAGGTTTAATTCACCCCTCCACTTT.

The J gene is TRBJ1-3, the V gene TRBV5-1; D is unclear. This CDR3 region has 16 residues. V lost 0 bases to trimming and J lost 1 base, with 11 bases between them. In germline, CDR1 is SGHRS, CDR2 YFSETQ. The CDR3 spells CASSLETTWSGNTIYF. The CDR3 region has the DNA TGCGCCAGCAGCTTGGAAACCACATGGTCTGGAAACACCATATATTTT.